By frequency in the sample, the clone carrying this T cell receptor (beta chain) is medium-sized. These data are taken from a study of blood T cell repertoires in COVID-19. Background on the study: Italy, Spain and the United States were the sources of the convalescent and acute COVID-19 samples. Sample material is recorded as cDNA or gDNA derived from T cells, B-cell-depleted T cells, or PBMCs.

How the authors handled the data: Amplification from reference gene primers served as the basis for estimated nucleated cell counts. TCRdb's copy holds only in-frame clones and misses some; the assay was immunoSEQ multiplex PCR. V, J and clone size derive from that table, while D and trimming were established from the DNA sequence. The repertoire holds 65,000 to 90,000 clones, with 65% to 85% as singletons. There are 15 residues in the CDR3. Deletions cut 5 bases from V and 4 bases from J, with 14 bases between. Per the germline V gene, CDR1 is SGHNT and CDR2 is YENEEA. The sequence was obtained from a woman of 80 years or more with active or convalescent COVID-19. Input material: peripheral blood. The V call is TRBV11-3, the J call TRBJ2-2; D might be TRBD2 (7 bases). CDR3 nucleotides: TGTGCCAGCAGCCCCTTCGGGGGGCCCACCGGGGAGCTGTTTTTT. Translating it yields CASSPFGGPTGELFF.